This T cell receptor (beta chain) came from a study of human T cells and chemical hapten exposure. Whole-study context: DPC 0.01% went on the upper back by patch test, with reading at 6 days. Study-level points and caveats: Versus controls, significantly more large CDR3 similarity clusters arose from expanded TCRs.

Time point here: patch test 2, 6 weeks after DPC sensitization. Noted treatment: therapeutic diphenylcyclopropenone sensitization with weekly scalp DPC. Methods used by the authors: Across samples, TCR counts had a median of about 92,000 and ranged from roughly 20,000 to 690,600. From the RACE reads, TCRdb called clonotypes with MiXCR, one entry per CDR3 protein. These V and J calls rely on TCRdb rather than the paper's analysis. The sample gives about 84,000 distinct CDR3 sequences, about 10% of which show up once; approximately 5% is in the top ten. The CDR3 runs 11 residues. V lost 5 bases and J lost 8, with 12 bases in between. The germline V gene encodes CDR1 DFQATT and CDR2 SNEGSKA (reference sequence). This clonotype was counted many times. The target antigen is unknown.

V usage is TRBV20-1 and J usage is TRBJ1-2, with D unclear. The receptor was derived from a woman aged 50 to 60 with alopecia areata. Some clones in this sample may be carry-over from other donors' samples. The specimen comprised whole blood, sampled in connection with sensitization to the hapten diphenylcyclopropenone (DPC). CDR3 sequence (DNA): TGCAGTGCTTTGAGACAAGTCGGCTACACCTTC. Its protein is CSALRQVGYTF.